Reported below is one T cell receptor beta chain. The CDR3 runs to 16 residues. In germline, CDR1 is SGHTA, CDR2 FQGNSA. Trimming at V came to 5 bases and at J to 5 bases, leaving 9 bases not matched to a gene. These data are taken from a study of blood T cell repertoires in COVID-19. Study information: The United States, Italy and Spain were the sources of the acute and convalescent COVID-19 samples. PBMCs, B-cell-depleted T cells, or T cells were the source of the cDNA or gDNA that made up the material.

In the source study's methods: Scientists estimated how many nucleated cells there were by amplifying reference gene primers. Only in-frame clones appear in the TCRdb table, and some are missing; sequencing was by immunoSEQ multiplex PCR. The DNA was the basis for D and trimming; V, J and clone size are from that table. The data show about 190,000 clones, about 87% seen once. The sample comprised peripheral blood. The source of this sequence is a woman in her late teens or twenties who had recovered from COVID-19. This chain connects TRBV7-2 to TRBJ1-6, with 7 bases that match TRBD1. The CDR3 loop reads CASSLSSGGDNSPLHF. CDR3 bases: TGTGCCAGCAGCCTTAGTTCAGGGGGAGATAATTCACCCCTCCACTTT.